This TCR beta chain was recorded in a study of CD8+CD57+ T cells in acquired aplastic anemia. Overall study: CD4+ and CD8+ cells, once sorted, gave DNA averaging roughly 3 ug.

Those patients picked for sequencing had displayed CD8+CD57+ cell expansion on flow cytometry. The V gene's germline CDR1 is SEHNR and CDR2 FQNEAQ (reference sequence). The CDR3 loop spans 16 amino acids. Trimming left V 0 bases short and J 3 bases short, with 15 bases between. Genomic DNA was employed as the template in profiling TCR beta VDJ and CDR3. From the reads, TCRdb called clonotypes with MiXCR, one entry per CDR3 protein. The sample lists a few hundred thousand distinct CDR3 sequences; roughly 50% were seen once. The chain couples TRBV7-9 to TRBJ2-7, with a tentative D call TRBD2 (7 bases). This sequence was found in a human donor with aplastic anemia. Material: sorted CD4+, CD8+, or CD8+CD57+ T cells (not recorded which) from PBMCs. The CDR3 here is CASSLASGGSLYEQYF. The DNA of the CDR3 is TGTGCCAGCAGCTTAGCGTCGGGGGGCTCCCTCTACGAGCAGTACTTC.